A single sample gave rise to the 10 T cell receptor beta chains below, sequenced in a study of technical replicates of blood from a few donors. The method was immunoSEQ multiplex PCR; TCRdb's version includes in-frame clones alone and lacks a portion of them. The repertoire holds just over 80,000 clones, with roughly 94% as singletons. Sequencing was done on a sample of T cells isolated from PBMCs. These receptors all come from a human donor in good health.

V gene TRBV30 combines with J gene TRBJ2-3; TRBD2 might be the D (5 bases). Germline CDR1 GTSNPN, CDR2 SVGIG (reference sequence). The CDR3 is 10 residues long. Deletions cut 8 bases from V and 8 bases from J, with 11 bases between. This CDR3 is CAAGVGTQYF. In DNA form, the CDR3 reads TGTGCCGCCGGGGTGGGTACGCAGTATTTT.

The J gene is TRBJ1-5, the V gene TRBV14; D is unresolved. Germline V gene sequence: CDR1 SGHDN, CDR2 FVKESK. V was clipped by 4 bases and J by 0 bases, with 4 bases between them. This CDR3 is built from 13 residues. The CDR3 coding sequence is TGTGCCAGCAGCCTTTATAGCAATCAGCCCCAGCATTTT. This gives the protein CASSLYSNQPQHF.

V and J are TRBV19 and TRBJ2-7; 9 bases are shared with TRBD1. Germline V gene lookup returns CDR1 LNHDA and CDR2 SQIVND (reference sequence). CDR3 length: 17 amino acids. V dropped 3 bases and J dropped 5; count of bases not matched to a gene: 14. The CDR3 nucleotides are TGTGCCAGTAGTATGGGGGGCTCCGGGACAGGGTGGCACGAGCAGTACTTC. Its protein product is CASSMGGSGTGWHEQYF.

The V gene is TRBV28, the J gene TRBJ1-5; 8 nucleotides agree with TRBD1. Germline CDR1 is MDHEN and CDR2 is SYDVKM. Germline trimming cut 2 bases from V and 5 bases from J; bases unmatched to any gene: 5. The CDR3 loop spans 15 amino acids. CDR3 sequence reads: CASSLGQGWDQPQHF. In nucleotides, the CDR3 is TGTGCCAGCAGTTTAGGACAGGGATGGGATCAGCCCCAGCATTTT.

The chain couples TRBV5-6 to TRBJ1-5; D is unresolved. The length of the CDR3 is 14 residues. V was shortened by 6 bases and J by 0 bases, with 10 bases between the two germline ends. CDR1 and CDR2 (germline): SGHDT, YYEEEE. In nucleotides, the CDR3 is TGTGCCAGCACCACCCAGTATAGCAATCAGCCCCAGCATTTT. It codes for CASTTQYSNQPQHF.

DNA of the CDR3: TGCGCCAGCAGCTTGGCTGGGTCAGCGGATCAGCCCCAGCATTTT. Protein sequence: CASSLAGSADQPQHF. This chain uses TRBV5-1 with TRBJ1-5; D is uncertain. The CDR3 extends over 15 amino acids. CDR1 and CDR2 from the germline V gene are SGHRS and YFSETQ. Trimming cost V 0 bases and J 5 bases, with 12 bases left between them.

The chain has TRBV12-5 and TRBJ2-1, with 13 bases that match TRBD2. This CDR3 comprises 19 residues. CDR1 and CDR2 from the germline V gene are LGHNT and FRNRAP. With V trimmed by 6 bases and J by 8 bases, 19 bases remained unmatched. In DNA form, the CDR3 reads TGTGCTAGTGGCTCCGGACTAGCGGGAGTGGGGGGCTCGATCGATGAGCAGTTCTTC. The encoded protein is CASGSGLAGVGGSIDEQFF.

This clone has more than one count but fewer than ten. The chain's CDR3 is CASRKTLQNTEAFF. The CDR3 DNA sequence: TGTGCCAGCAGAAAGACACTTCAGAACACTGAAGCTTTCTTT. The V and J genes are TRBV11-3 and TRBJ1-1, with D hard to call. V lost 6 bases and J lost 1, with 12 bases in between. The CDR3 is made up of 14 amino acids. The germline V gene encodes CDR1 SGHNT and CDR2 YENEEA. The entire variable domain, with the rest obtained from reference TRBV11-3 and TRBJ1-1, is as follows: EAGVVQSPRYKIIEKKQPVAFWCNPISGHNTLYWYLQNLGQGPELLIRYENEEAVDDSQLPKDRFSAERLKGVDSTLKIQPAELGDSAVYLCASRKTLQNTEAFFGQGTRLTVV.

This clone was detected once. The rearrangement joins TRBV29-1 to TRBJ1-4, with 9 bases aligning to TRBD1. Trimming at V came to 7 bases and at J to 4 bases, leaving 7 bases not matched to a gene. This CDR3 is 14 amino acids long. CDR1 SQVTM and CDR2 ANQGSEA come from the germline V gene. As DNA, the CDR3 is TGCAGCGCGTATCCGGGACAGGGTAATGAAAAACTGTTTTTT. Translation: CSAYPGQGNEKLFF.

The chain combines TRBV5-4 with TRBJ1-1; D uncertain. In germline, CDR1 is SGHNT, CDR2 YYREEE (reference sequence). V lost 2 bases to trimming and J lost 5 bases, with 10 bases between them. The CDR3 is 13 amino acids. CDR3 amino acids: CASSLLARTEAFF. The DNA of the CDR3 is TGTGCCAGCAGCTTATTGGCCAGGACTGAAGCTTTCTTT.